This T cell receptor beta chain was captured by sequencing in a study of regulatory T cells in long-lasting Graves disease. Study summary: Persistent cases were those of Graves' disease that involved over 5 years of antithyroid drugs with positive TSH receptor antibodies.

The time point: persistent/refractory GD, antithyroid drugs over 5 years with positive TRAb. Making the TCR library involved RNA that had been extracted from PBMCs. Patients hailed from an endocrinology department in Xi'an, China. Many counts were recorded for this clonotype. Antigen unknown. The authors built TCR beta libraries using iRepertoire HTBI primers and Arm-PCR of CDR3 regions. TCRdb called the multiplex PCR reads again in MiXCR, with one record for every CDR3 protein. Of some 470,000 distinct CDR3 sequences in the sample, 20% to 25% were seen once. From germline, CDR1 is SGHAT and CDR2 FQNNGV. The V gene lost 3 bases and the J gene lost 2 bases, with 8 bases spanning the gap. The CDR3 is made up of 15 amino acids. Study-level findings and limits: Newly diagnosed disease favored TRBV20-1 and TRBJ2-1 over persistent disease. Newly diagnosed patients had higher TCR diversity than persistent Graves' patients did.

The V and J genes are TRBV11-2 and TRBJ2-6; D tentatively fits TRBD1 or TRBD2 (5 bases each). The receptor was isolated from a female donor with Graves disease. The source material was peripheral blood mononuclear cells (PBMCs), sampled when the disease was refractory, from a patient treated with antithyroid drugs. CDR3 sequence: CASSFGGAGANVLTF. CDR3 nucleotide sequence: TGTGCCAGCAGCTTTGGGGGAGCTGGGGCCAACGTCCTGACTTTC.